This T cell receptor beta chain was documented in a study of human T cells and chemical hapten exposure. Study context: Once 0.01% DPC had been applied to the upper back by patch test, readings were taken at 6 days. Slight volume differences across pooled libraries mainly accounted for varying per-sample TCR yields.

Described time point: patch test 1, 2 weeks after DPC sensitization. Regarding treatment: therapeutic diphenylcyclopropenone sensitization with weekly scalp DPC. Blood was collected ahead of every patch test applied. TCRdb re-called the RACE reads through MiXCR, storing one row per CDR3 protein. The data contain roughly 70,000 distinct CDR3 sequences, more than 30% of them singletons. Germline CDR1 reads MNHEY; CDR2 reads SVGAGI. Trimming left V 8 bases short and J 4 bases short, with 33 bases between. The CDR3 runs 20 residues. Study results and caveats: TCRs exceeding a frequency of 1 in 1000 stayed unchanged under DPC sensitization.

Only one count was recorded for this clonotype. What it binds is not known. The source is a man in his forties or fifties with alopecia areata. Some clones in this sample may be carry-over from other donors' samples. The starting material was whole blood, obtained in connection with sensitization to the hapten diphenylcyclopropenone (DPC). V usage is TRBV6-5 and J usage is TRBJ2-1, with D possibly matching TRBD2 (6 bases). The CDR3 region is CASSRRRGRNGSFPYNEQFF. The CDR3 DNA reads TGTGCCAGCTCTAGGCGTCGGGGGAGGAACGGGAGCTTTCCTTACAATGAGCAGTTCTTC.